The 29 T cell receptor beta chains below come from one sample, sequenced in a study of OX40 agonist ivuxolimab in advanced cancers. Method: immunoSEQ multiplex PCR; TCRdb's copy keeps in-frame clones and lacks some. The table shows over 10,000 clones, with approximately 72% occurring only once. The input for sequencing was CD4+ or CD8+ T cells sorted from blood, taken in a trial of the OX40 agonist ivuxolimab. The receptors stem from an adult with an advanced solid tumor such as melanoma, head and neck, liver or kidney cancer.

The rearrangement links TRBV4-1 to TRBJ1-5; D ambiguous. V was shortened by 1 base and J by 0 bases, with 7 bases between the two germline ends. The CDR3 totals 15 residues. Germline V gene sequence: CDR1 MGHRA, CDR2 YSYEKL. CDR3 nucleotide sequence: TGCGCCAGCAGCCAAGTCCGGGGTAGCAATCAGCCCCAGCATTTT. Protein product: CASSQVRGSNQPQHF.

The rearrangement uses TRBV2 and TRBJ1-3; 7 nucleotides align to TRBD1. Germline CDR1 SNHLY, CDR2 FYNNEI. The CDR3 consists of 17 residues. J was trimmed by 2 bases and V by 3 bases; bases with no gene match: 10. The CDR3 nucleotides read TGTGCCAGCAGTGATCCCCGGGACAGTTCACCTGGAAACACCATATATTTT. This gives the protein CASSDPRDSSPGNTIYF.

This clone was seen only a few times. The genes are TRBV28 and TRBJ2-3; 9 positions match TRBD1. The ends lost 4 bases at V and 2 bases at J; junction bases unmatched: 4. The CDR3 runs to 15 residues. Germline CDR1 reads MDHEN; CDR2 reads SYDVKM. CDR3 sequence reads: CASSSRTGVTDTQYF. DNA of the CDR3: TGTGCCAGCAGTTCCAGGACAGGGGTCACAGATACGCAGTATTTT.

V is TRBV7-6 and J is TRBJ2-2; either TRBD1 or TRBD2 may fit D (5 bases each). The V and J ends lost 8 bases and 3 bases respectively, with 7 bases between them. Germline CDR1 reads SGHVS; CDR2 reads FNYEAQ. The CDR3 runs 12 residues. The CDR3 DNA reads as TGTGCCAGCGGGGACGACACCGGGGAGCTGTTTTTT. Residues: CASGDDTGELFF.

This chain links TRBV27 with TRBJ2-1, with D hard to call. Germline V gene data show CDR1 as MNHEY and CDR2 as SMNVEV (reference sequence). Trimming shortened V by 4 bases and J by 4 bases, and 14 bases separated the two germline ends. The CDR3 length is 15 residues. Written as DNA, the CDR3 is TGTGCCAGCAGTTGGACCGCCGCAAGATACAATGAGCAGTTCTTC. This encodes CASSWTAARYNEQFF.

This chain joins TRBV2 and TRBJ2-7; D call uncertain. CDR3 length: 11 amino acids. Germline lookup yields CDR1 SNHLY and CDR2 FYNNEI. V lost 7 bases and J 0 bases, leaving 4 bases between the germline ends. This CDR3 is CASIASYEQYF. CDR3 DNA sequence: TGTGCCAGCATCGCCTCCTACGAGCAGTACTTC.

The J gene is TRBJ2-7, the V gene TRBV2; the D gene is possibly TRBD2 (5 bases). The CDR3 is made up of 13 amino acids. Looked up from germline, CDR1 is SNHLY and CDR2 is FYNNEI. V lost 4 bases and J lost 4, with 11 bases in between. CDR3 region: CASSGLARYEQYF. The CDR3 region has the DNA TGTGCCAGCAGTGGGCTAGCAAGGTACGAGCAGTACTTC.

This chain uses TRBV15 with TRBJ2-3; 12 bases fit TRBD1. This CDR3 is 15 amino acids long. Trimming took 4 bases from V and 2 from J; bases not matched to a gene: 1. The germline V gene has CDR1 LNHNV and CDR2 YYDKDF (reference sequence). The chain's CDR3 is CATSKGQGATDTQYF. CDR3 DNA: TGTGCCACCAGCAAGGGACAGGGGGCCACAGATACGCAGTATTTT.

The chain couples TRBV7-2 to TRBJ2-7; weak D call: TRBD2 (6 bases). The CDR3 is made up of 13 amino acids. From germline, CDR1 is SGHTA and CDR2 FQGNSA. The V end was cut by 0 bases, the J end by 3 bases, with 6 bases between. The chain's CDR3 is CASSLAGGYEQYV. The DNA of the CDR3 is TGTGCCAGCAGCTTAGCGGGGGGCTACGAGCAGTACGTC.

V gene TRBV4-2 combines with J gene TRBJ2-1; D possibly corresponds to TRBD2 (6 bases). From germline, CDR1 is LGHNA and CDR2 YNFKEQ. The CDR3 is 16 amino acids. Between the trimmed V and J ends, which lost 2 bases and 0 bases, there was a span of 11 bases. The CDR3 DNA is TGTGCCAGCAGCCAAATAGCGGAGAGCTCCTACAATGAGCAGTTCTTC. Its protein is CASSQIAESSYNEQFF.

V and J are TRBV30 and TRBJ2-7, with D possibly matching TRBD2 (6 bases). The CDR3 loop spans 13 amino acids. V dropped 3 bases and J dropped 2 bases, with 11 bases sitting between them. Looked up from germline, CDR1 is GTSNPN and CDR2 is SVGIG (reference sequence). The CDR3 DNA is TGTGCCTGGAGGGAAGCGGGCGCCTACGAGCAGTACTTC. Translated: CAWREAGAYEQYF.

The chain is built from TRBV9 and TRBJ2-2, with TRBD1 identical over 9 bases. Germline assignment: CDR1 SGDLS and CDR2 YYNGEE. CDR3 length: 17 amino acids. V gave up 1 base and J gave up 3 bases; unmatched junction bases: 7. The CDR3 sequence: CASSVPRQGVDTGELFF. CDR3 bases: TGTGCCAGCAGCGTACCCCGACAGGGGGTGGACACCGGGGAGCTGTTTTTT.

The chain couples TRBV9 to TRBJ2-7, with TRBD1 as a possible D gene (6 bases). CDR1 is SGDLS and CDR2 is YYNGEE in the germline V gene. The ends were cut back, 2 bases at V and 5 bases at J, with 14 bases in the middle. The CDR3 has 14 residues. The CDR3 loop reads CASSVSRGWDEQYF. The CDR3 DNA follows: TGTGCCAGCAGCGTCTCCAGGGGTTGGGACGAGCAGTACTTC.

The chain has TRBV7-2 and TRBJ2-7; D call uncertain. The germline V gene has CDR1 SGHTA and CDR2 FQGNSA. The CDR3 spans 13 residues. V gave up 0 bases and J gave up 6 bases, with 9 bases separating them. CDR3 amino acids: CASSLAEFSEQYV. The CDR3 bases are TGTGCCAGCAGCTTAGCTGAATTCTCCGAGCAGTACGTC.

The J gene is TRBJ2-7, the V gene TRBV5-6; D not resolved. V was cut by 2 bases and J by 1 base, with 4 bases left in between. The CDR3 is 12 residues long. Germline V gene sequence: CDR1 SGHDT, CDR2 YYEEEE. CDR3 amino acids: CASSFGSYEQYV. For the CDR3, the DNA is TGTGCCAGCAGCTTCGGTTCCTACGAGCAGTACGTC.

In this sample, this clone is large (0.1 to 1%). The chain uses TRBV7-9 and TRBJ2-1; 12 nucleotides line up with TRBD2. The CDR3 consists of 16 residues. V gave up 3 bases and J gave up 4 bases; unmatched junction bases: 4. CDR1 and CDR2 from the germline V gene are SEHNR and FQNEAQ (reference sequence). The CDR3 region is CASSLMGLAGYNEQFF. CDR3 DNA sequence: TGTGCCAGCAGCTTGATGGGACTAGCGGGTTACAATGAGCAGTTCTTC.

Only one count was recorded for this clone. The rearrangement uses TRBV11-2 and TRBJ1-1; the D is unclear. With 2 bases removed from V and 0 bases from J, the gap between germline ends came to 10 bases. The V gene's germline CDR1 is SGHAT and CDR2 FQNNGV. The CDR3 has 15 residues. CDR3 DNA sequence: TGTGCCAGCAGCTTAAGTACGGGGTTGAACACTGAAGCTTTCTTT. Translation: CASSLSTGLNTEAFF.

This rearrangement joins TRBV27 to TRBJ2-7, with D possibly matching TRBD1 (5 bases). CDR3 length: 14 amino acids. Per the germline V gene, CDR1 is MNHEY and CDR2 is SMNVEV (reference sequence). V was trimmed by 4 bases and J by 3 bases, leaving 13 bases between them. As DNA, the CDR3 is TGTGCCAGCAGTTCCCAGGGATTGATCTACGAGCAGTACGTC. It translates to CASSSQGLIYEQYV.

The V gene is TRBV14, the J gene TRBJ1-1; perhaps TRBD1 as D (6 bases). Germline V gene data show CDR1 as SGHDN and CDR2 as FVKESK. Between the trimmed V and J ends, which lost 4 bases and 5 bases, there was a span of 17 bases. This CDR3 region has 15 residues. The CDR3 DNA sequence: TGTGCCAGCAGCCTAGTGACAGGCGGTAGAACTGAAGCTTTCTTT. Amino acids: CASSLVTGGRTEAFF.

The V call is TRBV6-5, the J call TRBJ1-1, with 9 bases aligning to TRBD1. Germline V lookup: CDR1 MNHEY, CDR2 SVGAGI. V gave up 5 bases and J gave up 4 bases; unmatched junction bases: 2. CDR3 length: 13 residues. The CDR3 sequence: CASSTGGGTEAFF. The CDR3, as DNA: TGTGCCAGCAGTACAGGGGGCGGCACTGAAGCTTTCTTT.

This sequence joins TRBV28 and TRBJ2-7; D remains ambiguous. The V end was cut by 5 bases, the J end by 11 bases, with 13 bases between. The CDR3 extends over 11 amino acids. CDR1 and CDR2 (germline): MDHEN, SYDVKM. The CDR3 DNA is TGTGCCAGCAGTGAAGGCTATGCGAAGTACTTC. Translated, it gives CASSEGYAKYF.

This chain links TRBV4-1 with TRBJ2-1; 11 bases map to TRBD2. Germline-derived CDR1 and CDR2 are MGHRA and YSYEKL. The length of the CDR3 is 16 residues. V was pared by 3 bases and J by 13 bases, with 14 bases of the junction left unmatched. The CDR3 loop reads CASSHPGTSGSGEQFF. In nucleotides, the CDR3 is TGCGCCAGCAGCCACCCCGGGACTAGCGGATCGGGGGAACAGTTCTTC.

CDR3 in amino acids: CASSDSGGEGNEQFF. The CDR3 DNA reads as TGTGCCAGCAGTGACTCAGGGGGGGAGGGTAATGAGCAGTTCTTC. The chain joins TRBV6-4 to TRBJ2-1, with a weak D call TRBD2 (7 bases). The CDR3 totals 15 residues. Trimming removed 0 bases at V and 7 bases at J, with 13 bases between. CDR1 and CDR2 from the germline V gene are MRHNA and SNTAGT.

V gene TRBV5-1 combines with J gene TRBJ2-3, with TRBD1 matching 7 bases. Trimming at V came to 0 bases and at J to 6 bases, leaving 7 bases not matched to a gene. CDR3 length: 15 residues. Germline CDR1 is SGHRS and CDR2 is YFSETQ. The CDR3 is CASSLGDRVGDTQYF. DNA of the CDR3: TGCGCCAGCAGCTTGGGAGACAGGGTCGGGGATACGCAGTATTTT.

The chain combines TRBV11-1 with TRBJ2-1; a possible D gene is TRBD1 (5 bases). The germline V gene encodes CDR1 SGHAT and CDR2 FQDESV (reference sequence). V dropped 5 bases and J dropped 9 bases, with 23 bases sitting between them. The CDR3 is 16 amino acids. The CDR3: CASSHIVGRERIEQFF. The DNA for the CDR3 is TGTGCCAGCAGCCACATAGTAGGCAGGGAAAGGATTGAGCAGTTCTTC.

CDR3 in DNA: TGCAGCGTTGAAGGAGGACGAGGAGAAGGAGATACGCAGTATTTT. Residues: CSVEGGRGEGDTQYF. The chain links TRBV29-1 to TRBJ2-3; D remains ambiguous. This CDR3 spans 15 amino acids. Looked up from germline, CDR1 is SQVTM and CDR2 is ANQGSEA. Trimming shortened V by 1 base and J by 5 bases, and 16 bases separated the two germline ends.

The gene calls are TRBV5-4 and TRBJ2-1; either TRBD1 or TRBD2 may supply D (6 bases each). Trimming stripped 4 bases from V and 1 base from J, with 9 bases between. CDR3 size: 14 residues. CDR1 and CDR2 (germline): SGHNT, YYREEE (reference sequence). This CDR3 reads CASSGGRSYNEQFF. The CDR3 nucleotides are TGTGCCAGCAGCGGGGGGCGATCCTACAATGAGCAGTTCTTC. The whole variable domain, filled in from reference TRBV5-4 and TRBJ2-1, reads ETGVTQSPTHLIKTRGQQVTLRCSSQSGHNTVSWYQQALGQGPQFIFQYYREEENGRGNFPPRFSGLQFPNYSSELNVNALELDDSALYLCASSGGRSYNEQFFGPGTRLTVL.

The DNA for the CDR3 is TGTGCCAGCAGCTTGAGTGGACGGCCTAACACTGAAGCTTTCTTT. Its translation is CASSLSGRPNTEAFF. The chain joins TRBV5-4 to TRBJ1-1, with unresolved D. V was pared by 1 base and J by 2 bases, with 12 bases between. This CDR3 has 15 amino acids. CDR1 and CDR2 (germline): SGHNT, YYREEE (reference sequence).

The V call is TRBV6-5, the J call TRBJ2-6; D ambiguous. The CDR3 length is 13 residues. V was trimmed by 4 bases and J by 0 bases, leaving 1 base between them. Germline CDR1 and CDR2: MNHEY and SVGAGI. The CDR3 DNA reads TGTGCCAGCAGTTTCTCTGGGGCCAACGTCCTGACTTTC. Translated, it gives CASSFSGANVLTF.